The 29 T cell receptor beta chains listed next were all sequenced from one sample in a study of blood T cell repertoires in COVID-19. Generated by immunoSEQ multiplex PCR, the TCRdb table keeps only in-frame clones and is missing some. Altogether 45,000 to 60,000 clones are present, 82% being singletons, with the ten largest covering 8.2%. Sequenced: peripheral blood. These receptors were collected from a woman at least 80 years old with acute or convalescent COVID-19.

The rearrangement links TRBV5-1 to TRBJ2-1, with 7 bases lining up with TRBD1. Losses at the gene ends were 5 bases for V and 5 bases for J; bases not matched to a gene: 7. In germline, CDR1 is SGHRS, CDR2 YFSETQ. CDR3 length: 14 residues. This chain's CDR3 is CASRPGDSNNEQFF. Here the CDR3 DNA reads TGCGCCAGCAGACCAGGGGACAGCAACAATGAGCAGTTCTTC.

This chain connects TRBV7-8 to TRBJ1-1; 7 bases are a match to TRBD1. CDR1 SGHVS and CDR2 FQNEAQ come from the germline V gene. V gave up 5 bases and J gave up 6 bases; unmatched junction bases: 6. This CDR3 is built from 13 residues. In DNA form, the CDR3 reads TGTGCCAGCAGCACTCGACAGGGAGCTGAAGCTTTCTTT. Translated: CASSTRQGAEAFF.

CDR3 region: CASSLGEVKYGYTF. The CDR3 DNA is TGTGCCAGCAGCTTGGGAGAAGTTAAGTATGGCTACACCTTC. The rearrangement joins TRBV5-4 to TRBJ1-2; D not resolved. In germline, CDR1 is SGHNT, CDR2 YYREEE (reference sequence). This CDR3 is 14 amino acids long. V lost 0 bases to trimming and J lost 5 bases, with 11 bases between them.

V gene TRBV9 combines with J gene TRBJ2-1, with 8 bases aligning to TRBD2. Germline loops: CDR1 SGDLS, CDR2 YYNGEE. The CDR3 is made up of 16 amino acids. Trimming cost V 0 bases and J 2 bases; bases outside gene matches: 4. The CDR3 protein is CASSVVGLGTYNEQFF. DNA for the CDR3: TGTGCCAGCAGCGTAGTGGGACTAGGAACCTACAATGAGCAGTTCTTC.

The chain joins TRBV4-1 to TRBJ1-4, with TRBD1 matching 12 bases. Per the germline V gene, CDR1 is MGHRA and CDR2 is YSYEKL. Trimming took 2 bases from V and 8 from J; bases not matched to a gene: 9. The CDR3 has 17 amino acids. The CDR3 protein is CASSQTGTGGGGEKLFF. CDR3 bases: TGCGCCAGCAGCCAAACCGGGACAGGGGGCGGCGGGGAAAAACTGTTTTTT.

This clone was seen a handful of times. V usage is TRBV20-1 and J usage is TRBJ2-1; D is perhaps TRBD2 (7 bases). Trimming removed 3 bases at V and 5 bases at J, with 17 bases between. The CDR3 sequence is 15 residues long. The germline V gene encodes CDR1 DFQATT and CDR2 SNEGSKA (reference sequence). The CDR3 DNA sequence: TGCAGTGCTAGTACGGGGGGCACCCCAAACAATGAGCAGTTCTTC. Its translation: CSASTGGTPNNEQFF.

The chain has TRBV2 and TRBJ2-6, with 9 bases that match TRBD1. The germline gives CDR1 SNHLY, CDR2 FYNNEI. With V trimmed by 7 bases and J by 1 base, 11 bases remained unmatched. The CDR3 has 18 amino acids. The CDR3 bases are TGTGCCAGCAAGAGGACAGGGGCTTTTTATTCTGGGGCCAACGTCCTGACTTTC. Protein product: CASKRTGAFYSGANVLTF.

This chain links TRBV21-1 with TRBJ2-1; the D call of TRBD1 is as the table states it, not checked on the DNA. TRBV21-1 is described as a pseudogene. The CDR3 spans 18 residues. The CDR3 loop is CASSKKGVPGAQSNEQFF. As DNA, the CDR3 is TGTGCCAGCAGCAAAAAGGGGGTCCCAGGGGCCCAGTCCAATGAGCAGTTCTTC.

The chain carries TRBV11-3 and TRBJ2-3; 8 positions match TRBD2. The CDR3 extends over 16 amino acids. After removal of 0 bases from V and 4 bases from J, the junction contained 6 bases not matched to a gene. Germline-derived CDR1 and CDR2 are SGHNT and YENEEA. Here the CDR3 DNA reads TGTGCCAGCAGCTTAGATAAAGGACTAGCTGCAGATACGCAGTATTTT. As protein: CASSLDKGLAADTQYF.

This chain connects TRBV5-1 to TRBJ1-3, with no clear D. Trimming stripped 0 bases from V and 3 bases from J, with 13 bases between. The CDR3 totals 16 residues. Germline-derived CDR1 and CDR2 are SGHRS and YFSETQ. The CDR3 coding sequence is TGCGCCAGCAGCTTGGATGGAGGGAATTATGGAAACACCATATATTTT. Its protein is CASSLDGGNYGNTIYF.

In its sample, this clone was seen a few times. The chain is built from TRBV7-2 and TRBJ2-5; 8 nucleotides align to TRBD1. This CDR3 comprises 13 residues. CDR1 and CDR2 (germline): SGHTA, FQGNSA. V lost 1 base and J lost 5; bases outside the gene matches: 0. As DNA, the CDR3 is TGTGCCAGCAGCTTAGACAGGGGGGAGACCCAGTACTTC. This codes for CASSLDRGETQYF.

The chain employs TRBV4-2 and TRBJ2-1, with a tentative D call TRBD1 (6 bases). Trimming removed 2 bases at V and 2 bases at J, with 16 bases between. The germline V gene has CDR1 LGHNA and CDR2 YNFKEQ. This CDR3 comprises 17 residues. This CDR3 reads CASSQRSGGGTYNEQFF. The DNA for the CDR3 is TGTGCCAGCAGCCAACGTTCTGGGGGCGGAACCTACAATGAGCAGTTCTTC.

V and J are TRBV3-1 (or the pseudogene TRBV3-2) and TRBJ2-7; a possible D gene is TRBD1 (6 bases). Trimming shortened V by 0 bases and J by 7 bases, and 13 bases separated the two germline ends. This CDR3 region has 14 residues. Germline lookup yields CDR1 LGHDT and CDR2 YNNKEL (reference sequence). The CDR3 bases are TGTGCCAGCAGCCAAGATCCCGGACAGAAGGAGCAGTACTTC. Translated, it gives CASSQDPGQKEQYF.

V is TRBV11-2 and J is TRBJ2-7; D is undetermined. Germline loops: CDR1 SGHAT, CDR2 FQNNGV. Trimming pared 4 bases from V and 7 bases from J, leaving 11 bases between. The CDR3 length is 12 residues. The CDR3 is CASSSRHPEQYF. Written as DNA, the CDR3 is TGTGCCAGCAGCTCGCGCCACCCTGAGCAGTACTTC. The variable domain in full, with the rest retrieved from reference TRBV11-2 and TRBJ2-7, is EAGVAQSPRYKIIEKRQSVAFWCNPISGHATLYWYQQILGQGPKLLIQFQNNGVVDDSQLPKDRFSAERLKGVDSTLKIQPAKLEDSAVYLCASSSRHPEQYFGPGTRLTVT.

The chain is built from TRBV7-9 and TRBJ2-3, with TRBD2 as a possible D gene (7 bases). Germline loops: CDR1 SEHNR, CDR2 FQNEAQ (reference sequence). The CDR3 totals 15 residues. Deletions cut 2 bases from V and 5 bases from J, with 14 bases between. The CDR3 sequence: CASSLTRGGRDTQYF. CDR3 coding DNA: TGTGCCAGCAGCTTAACGAGGGGGGGCCGAGATACGCAGTATTTT.

The chain links TRBV2 to TRBJ2-5; 12 bases fit TRBD1. The V segment lost 5 bases and the J segment 2 bases; nucleotides outside the gene matches: 3. The germline CDR1 and CDR2 sequences are SNHLY and FYNNEI. This CDR3 spans 15 amino acids. The CDR3 DNA reads TGTGCCAGCAGTAGGGACAGGGGGCATCAAGAGACCCAGTACTTC. It specifies CASSRDRGHQETQYF. The variable domain in full, completed from reference TRBV2 and TRBJ2-5, reads EPEVTQTPSHQVTQMGQEVILRCVPISNHLYFYWYRQILGQKVEFLVSFYNNEISEKSEIFDDQFSVERPDGSNFTLKIRSTKLEDSAMYFCASSRDRGHQETQYFGPGTRLLVL.

The J gene is TRBJ2-3, the V gene TRBV28, with 7 bases aligning to TRBD2. Trimming cost V 4 bases and J 10 bases; bases outside gene matches: 11. Germline V gene sequence: CDR1 MDHEN, CDR2 SYDVKM. CDR3 length: 14 residues. This CDR3 reads CASSSGTFREAQYF. Written as DNA, the CDR3 is TGTGCCAGCAGTTCCGGGACCTTCCGGGAGGCGCAGTATTTT.

The chain couples TRBV28 to TRBJ2-5; a weak D match, TRBD2 (6 bases). The germline gives CDR1 MDHEN, CDR2 SYDVKM. The CDR3 is 14 amino acids. V was clipped by 5 bases and J by 1 base, with 11 bases between them. The CDR3 loop reads CASSGGLIQETQYF. In nucleotides, the CDR3 is TGTGCCAGCAGTGGGGGACTTATCCAAGAGACCCAGTACTTC.

The chain recombines TRBV3-1 (or the pseudogene TRBV3-2) with TRBJ2-1; 9 nucleotides line up with TRBD2. The V segment lost 6 bases and the J segment 0 bases; nucleotides outside the gene matches: 6. Germline V gives CDR1 LGHDT, CDR2 YNNKEL (reference sequence). The CDR3 has 16 amino acids. The CDR3 DNA follows: TGTGCCAGCAGTCGACTAGCGGCCAGCTCCTACAATGAGCAGTTCTTC. It specifies CASSRLAASSYNEQFF.

This rearrangement joins TRBV19 to TRBJ2-3, with TRBD1 matching 8 bases. This CDR3 is built from 15 residues. Looked up from germline, CDR1 is LNHDA and CDR2 is SQIVND (reference sequence). After removal of 5 bases from V and 0 bases from J, the junction contained 4 bases not matched to a gene. The chain's CDR3 is CASSQGARSTDTQYF. In DNA, the CDR3 is TGTGCCAGTAGTCAGGGGGCGCGGAGCACAGATACGCAGTATTTT.

V is TRBV7-9 and J is TRBJ2-7, with 12 bases that match TRBD2. This CDR3 is 16 amino acids long. CDR1 and CDR2 from the germline V gene are SEHNR and FQNEAQ (reference sequence). Trimming at V came to 9 bases and at J to 2 bases, leaving 11 bases not matched to a gene. DNA for the CDR3: TGTGCCAGTCTGCCCCGACTAGCGGGAGAACCCTACGAGCAGTACTTC. It codes for CASLPRLAGEPYEQYF.

This sequence joins TRBV12-3 or TRBV12-4 and TRBJ2-7, with D hard to call. Trimming left V 6 bases short and J 3 bases short, with 12 bases between. CDR3 length equals 13 residues. The CDR3 DNA reads as TGTGCCAGCAGCTTGACAAGTTACTACGAGCAGTACTTC. It specifies CASSLTSYYEQYF.

The chain recombines TRBV27 with TRBJ2-5, with 8 bases lining up with TRBD2. The CDR3 extends over 14 amino acids. V gave up 6 bases and J gave up 6 bases; unmatched junction bases: 9. Germline CDR1 reads MNHEY; CDR2 reads SMNVEV (reference sequence). The CDR3 region is CASRDTGGGQTQYF. CDR3 DNA: TGTGCCAGCAGGGACACTGGCGGGGGGCAGACCCAGTACTTC.

The chain links TRBV28 to TRBJ1-5; D might be TRBD1 (5 bases). The V gene lost 6 bases and the J gene lost 6 bases, with 15 bases spanning the gap. This CDR3 is 14 amino acids long. The germline V gene has CDR1 MDHEN and CDR2 SYDVKM. CDR3 loop: CASRPRGSPQPQHF. CDR3 bases: TGTGCCAGCAGGCCTAGGGGTTCCCCTCAGCCCCAGCATTTT.

The chain has TRBV7-2 and TRBJ2-7; 9 nucleotides agree with TRBD2. The germline V gene encodes CDR1 SGHTA and CDR2 FQGNSA. The CDR3 contains 13 residues. V lost 6 bases to trimming and J lost 1 base; unmatched junction nucleotides: 1. The CDR3 DNA sequence: TGTGCCAGCAGGGCGGGGGGGTCCTACGAGCAGTACTTC. Translated: CASRAGGSYEQYF.

CDR3 nucleotide sequence: TGTGCCAGCAGCCACTCGGGGGAGAGGGAGCAGTACTTC. Translated: CASSHSGEREQYF. The V gene is TRBV3-1 (or the pseudogene TRBV3-2), the J gene TRBJ2-7; TRBD2 is a possible D gene (6 bases). The CDR3 consists of 13 residues. CDR1 and CDR2 (germline): LGHDT, YNNKEL (reference sequence). The V end lost 3 bases, the J end lost 7 bases, and 13 bases lay between the germline ends.

V usage is TRBV3-1 (or the pseudogene TRBV3-2) and J usage is TRBJ1-4, with a possible D match to TRBD1 (6 bases). Deletions cut 5 bases from V and 2 bases from J, with 15 bases between. This CDR3 has 16 residues. In germline, CDR1 is LGHDT, CDR2 YNNKEL (reference sequence). CDR3 protein: CASSSTWGGTNEKLFF. The CDR3 DNA is TGTGCCAGCAGCTCAACGTGGGGGGGCACTAATGAAAAACTGTTTTTT.

CDR3 residues: CASSLGRQNTEAFF. DNA of the CDR3: TGTGCCAGCAGTTTGGGCCGTCAAAACACTGAAGCTTTCTTT. This sequence joins TRBV6-5 and TRBJ1-1, with D unclear. Trimming stripped 4 bases from V and 2 bases from J, with 11 bases between. CDR1 MNHEY and CDR2 SVGAGI come from the germline V gene. The CDR3 contains 14 residues.

This clone appeared a single time. The chain links TRBV6-6 to TRBJ1-5; 8 bases are shared with TRBD1. This CDR3 is 15 amino acids long. The V gene's germline CDR1 is MNHNY and CDR2 SVGAGI (reference sequence). Losses at the gene ends were 6 bases for V and 0 bases for J; bases not matched to a gene: 4. CDR3 nucleotide sequence: TGTGCCAGCAGAACCGACAGGGGTAGCAATCAGCCCCAGCATTTT. Amino acids: CASRTDRGSNQPQHF.